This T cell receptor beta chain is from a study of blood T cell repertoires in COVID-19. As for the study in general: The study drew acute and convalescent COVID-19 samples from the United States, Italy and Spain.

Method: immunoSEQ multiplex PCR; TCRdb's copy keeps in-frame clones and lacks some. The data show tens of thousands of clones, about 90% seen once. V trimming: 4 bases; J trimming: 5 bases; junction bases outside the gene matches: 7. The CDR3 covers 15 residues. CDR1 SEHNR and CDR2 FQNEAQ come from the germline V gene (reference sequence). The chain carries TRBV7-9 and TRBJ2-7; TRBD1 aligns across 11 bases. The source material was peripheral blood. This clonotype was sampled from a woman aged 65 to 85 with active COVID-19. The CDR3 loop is CASSYYRDRGNEQYF. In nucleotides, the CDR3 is TGTGCCAGCAGCTACTACCGGGACAGGGGGAACGAGCAGTACTTC.